Here is one T cell receptor (beta chain) with its context. The entry originates in a study of cytomegalovirus exposure and HLA in healthy donors. The study ran its PCR with 60 Vbeta and 13 Jbeta primers. In the original analysis: Later reanalysis found 70 million to 95 million unique TCR beta chains, about 10 million of them shared. TCRdb's table, derived via immunoSEQ multiplex PCR, lists solely in-frame clones and lacks some. V and J calls and clone size are given by that table; D and trimming were obtained from the DNA. The profile shows approximately 130,000 clones, 8.9% of them singletons. The sequence came from a woman aged 40 to 50 in good health and CMV-seropositive. Material for sequencing was PBMCs.

In DNA form, the CDR3 reads TGTGCCAGTACACTAGACAGGGTGGGCACTGAAGCTTTCTTT. Protein sequence: CASTLDRVGTEAFF. This chain uses TRBV19 with TRBJ1-1; 7 nucleotides agree with TRBD1. In germline, CDR1 is LNHDA, CDR2 SQIVND (reference sequence). V trimming: 7 bases; J trimming: 4 bases; junction bases outside the gene matches: 9. The CDR3 is made up of 14 amino acids.